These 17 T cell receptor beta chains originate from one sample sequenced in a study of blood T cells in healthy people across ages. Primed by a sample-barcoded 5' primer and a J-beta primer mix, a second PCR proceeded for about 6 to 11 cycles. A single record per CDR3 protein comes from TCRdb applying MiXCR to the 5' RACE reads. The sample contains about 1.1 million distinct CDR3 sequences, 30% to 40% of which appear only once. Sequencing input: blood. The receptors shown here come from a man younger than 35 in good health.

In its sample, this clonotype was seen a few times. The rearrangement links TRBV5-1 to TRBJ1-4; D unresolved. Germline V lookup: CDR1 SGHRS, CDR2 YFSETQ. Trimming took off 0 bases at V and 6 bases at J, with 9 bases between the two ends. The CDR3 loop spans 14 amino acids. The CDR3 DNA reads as TGCGCCAGCAGCTTGGCCAGGAGGGATGAAAAACTGTTTTTT. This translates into CASSLARRDEKLFF.

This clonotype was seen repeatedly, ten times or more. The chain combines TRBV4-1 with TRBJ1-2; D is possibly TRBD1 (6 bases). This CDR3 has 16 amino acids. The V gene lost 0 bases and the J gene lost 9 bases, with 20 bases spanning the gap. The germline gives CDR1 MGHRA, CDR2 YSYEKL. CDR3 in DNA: TGCGCCAGCAGCCAAGATCTAGGCAGGGGATTCATCAGCTACACCTTC. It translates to CASSQDLGRGFISYTF.

Here the CDR3 DNA reads TGTGCCAGCAGCCAGTTCCCGGACACGAACACCGGGGAGCTGTTTTTT. Its protein is CASSQFPDTNTGELFF. The rearrangement uses TRBV14 and TRBJ2-2; tentative D call: TRBD1 (5 bases). Trimming shortened V by 3 bases and J by 0 bases, and 11 bases separated the two germline ends. The CDR3 is 16 residues long. CDR1 and CDR2 from the germline V gene are SGHDN and FVKESK. Filled out from reference TRBV14 and TRBJ2-2, the complete variable domain reads EAGVTQFPSHSVIEKGQTVTLRCDPISGHDNLYWYRRVMGKEIKFLLHFVKESKQDESGMPNNRFLAERTGGTYSTLKVQPAELEDSGVYFCASSQFPDTNTGELFFGEGSRLTVL.

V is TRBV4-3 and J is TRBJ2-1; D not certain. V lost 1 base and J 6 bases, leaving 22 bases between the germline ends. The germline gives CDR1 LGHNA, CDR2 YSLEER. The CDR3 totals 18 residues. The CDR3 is CASSQVSCGSLYRNEQFF. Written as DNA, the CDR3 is TGCGCCAGCAGCCAAGTAAGCTGTGGCAGCTTATACCGCAATGAGCAGTTCTTC.

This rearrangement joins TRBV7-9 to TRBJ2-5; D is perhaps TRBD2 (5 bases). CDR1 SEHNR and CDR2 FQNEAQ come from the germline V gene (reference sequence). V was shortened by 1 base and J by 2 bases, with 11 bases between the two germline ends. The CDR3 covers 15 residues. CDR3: CASSLGVTTQETQYF. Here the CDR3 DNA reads TGTGCCAGCAGCTTAGGTGTGACTACACAAGAGACCCAGTACTTC.

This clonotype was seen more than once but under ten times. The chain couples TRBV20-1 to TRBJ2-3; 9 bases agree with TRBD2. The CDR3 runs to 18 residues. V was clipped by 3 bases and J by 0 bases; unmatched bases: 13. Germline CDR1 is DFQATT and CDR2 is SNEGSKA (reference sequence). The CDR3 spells CSASPMGGGASSTDTQYF. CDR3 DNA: TGCAGTGCTAGTCCAATGGGCGGGGGGGCCTCTAGCACAGATACGCAGTATTTT.

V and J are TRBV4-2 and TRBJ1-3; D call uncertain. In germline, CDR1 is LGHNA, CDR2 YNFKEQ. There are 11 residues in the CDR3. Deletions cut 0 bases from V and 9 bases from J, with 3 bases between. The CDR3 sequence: CASSQEGTIYF. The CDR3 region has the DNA TGTGCCAGCAGCCAAGAAGGCACCATATATTTT.

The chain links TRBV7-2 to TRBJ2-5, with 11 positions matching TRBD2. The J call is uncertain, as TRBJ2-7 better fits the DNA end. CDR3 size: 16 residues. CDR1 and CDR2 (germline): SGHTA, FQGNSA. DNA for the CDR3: TGTGCCAGCAGCCCCCGTCGTCTAGCGGGAGGCCACGAGCAGTACTTC. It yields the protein CASSPRRLAGGHEQYF.

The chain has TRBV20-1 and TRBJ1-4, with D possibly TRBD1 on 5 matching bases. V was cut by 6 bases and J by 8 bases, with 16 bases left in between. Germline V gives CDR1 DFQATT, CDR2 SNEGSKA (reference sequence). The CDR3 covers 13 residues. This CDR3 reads CSATLWAGEKLFF. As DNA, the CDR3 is TGCAGTGCCACCCTATGGGCAGGGGAAAAACTGTTTTTT.

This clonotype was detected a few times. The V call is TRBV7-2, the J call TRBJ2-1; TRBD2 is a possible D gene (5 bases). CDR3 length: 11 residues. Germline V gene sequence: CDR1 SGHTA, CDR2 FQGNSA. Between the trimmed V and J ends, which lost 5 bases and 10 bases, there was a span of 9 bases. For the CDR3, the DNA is TGTGCCAGCAGCCCACTAGAGGAGCAGTTCTTC. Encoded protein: CASSPLEEQFF.

The CDR3 DNA is TGTGCCAGCAGCTTAAAGCCAGGGTTCGGCTACACCTTC. It yields the protein CASSLKPGFGYTF. The chain couples TRBV11-1 to TRBJ1-2; TRBD1 might be the D (5 bases). Trimming removed 2 bases from V and 8 bases from J, with 12 bases in between. Germline lookup yields CDR1 SGHAT and CDR2 FQDESV (reference sequence). This CDR3 spans 13 amino acids.

For the CDR3, the DNA is TGTGCCAGCTCACCGACGGGACAGCCTAATGAAAAACTGTTTTTT. It codes for CASSPTGQPNEKLFF. V gene TRBV18 combines with J gene TRBJ1-4; 7 positions agree with TRBD1. V was pared by 3 bases and J by 3 bases, with 4 bases of the junction left unmatched. The CDR3 sequence is 15 residues long. Germline values: CDR1 KGHSH, CDR2 LQKENI.

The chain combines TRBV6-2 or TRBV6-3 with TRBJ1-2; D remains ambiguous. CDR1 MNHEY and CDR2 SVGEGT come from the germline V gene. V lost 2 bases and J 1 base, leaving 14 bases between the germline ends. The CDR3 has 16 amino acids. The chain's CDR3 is CASSYGPGADNYGYTF. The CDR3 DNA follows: TGTGCCAGCAGTTACGGCCCGGGAGCCGATAACTATGGCTACACCTTC.

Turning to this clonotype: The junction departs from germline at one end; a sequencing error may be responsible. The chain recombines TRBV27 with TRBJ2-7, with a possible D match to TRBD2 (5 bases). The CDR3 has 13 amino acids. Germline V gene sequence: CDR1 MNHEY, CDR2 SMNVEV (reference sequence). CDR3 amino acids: CVSMDIFGSEQYF. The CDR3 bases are TGTGTCAGCATGGATATTTTTGGGAGCGAGCAGTACTTC.

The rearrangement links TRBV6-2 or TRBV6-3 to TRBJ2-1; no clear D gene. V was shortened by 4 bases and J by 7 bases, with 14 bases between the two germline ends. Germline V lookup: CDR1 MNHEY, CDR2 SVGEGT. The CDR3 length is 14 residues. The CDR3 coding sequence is TGTGCCAGCAGTTCTACACTCCCTGGTAATGAGCAGTTCTTC. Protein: CASSSTLPGNEQFF.

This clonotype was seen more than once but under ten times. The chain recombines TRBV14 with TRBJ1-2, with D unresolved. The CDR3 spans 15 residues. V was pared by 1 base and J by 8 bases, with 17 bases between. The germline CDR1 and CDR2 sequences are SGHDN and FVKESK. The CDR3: CASSQGLNALVGYTF. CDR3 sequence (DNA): TGTGCCAGCAGCCAAGGCCTAAATGCCTTGGTGGGCTACACCTTC.

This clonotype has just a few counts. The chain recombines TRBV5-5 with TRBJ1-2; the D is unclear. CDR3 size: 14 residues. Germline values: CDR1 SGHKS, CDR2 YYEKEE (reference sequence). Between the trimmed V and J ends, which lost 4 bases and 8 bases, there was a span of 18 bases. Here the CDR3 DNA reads TGTGCCAGCAGCCTCGGACGGTCGGGCAGGGGCTACACCTTC. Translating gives CASSLGRSGRGYTF.